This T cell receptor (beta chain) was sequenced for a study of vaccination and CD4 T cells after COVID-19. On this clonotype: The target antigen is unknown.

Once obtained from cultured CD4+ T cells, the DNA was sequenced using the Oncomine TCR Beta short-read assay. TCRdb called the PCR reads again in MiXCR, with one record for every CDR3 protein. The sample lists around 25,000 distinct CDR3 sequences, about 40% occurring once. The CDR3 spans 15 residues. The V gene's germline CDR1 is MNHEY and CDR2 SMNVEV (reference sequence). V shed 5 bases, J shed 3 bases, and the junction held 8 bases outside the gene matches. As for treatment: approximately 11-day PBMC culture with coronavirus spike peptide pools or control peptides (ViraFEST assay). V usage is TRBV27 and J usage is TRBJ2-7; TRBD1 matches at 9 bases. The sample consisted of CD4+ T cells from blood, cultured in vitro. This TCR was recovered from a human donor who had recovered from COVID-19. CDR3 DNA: TGTGCCAGCAGTCCCTACCGGGACAGGGTCTACGAGCAGTACTTC. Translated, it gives CASSPYRDRVYEQYF.